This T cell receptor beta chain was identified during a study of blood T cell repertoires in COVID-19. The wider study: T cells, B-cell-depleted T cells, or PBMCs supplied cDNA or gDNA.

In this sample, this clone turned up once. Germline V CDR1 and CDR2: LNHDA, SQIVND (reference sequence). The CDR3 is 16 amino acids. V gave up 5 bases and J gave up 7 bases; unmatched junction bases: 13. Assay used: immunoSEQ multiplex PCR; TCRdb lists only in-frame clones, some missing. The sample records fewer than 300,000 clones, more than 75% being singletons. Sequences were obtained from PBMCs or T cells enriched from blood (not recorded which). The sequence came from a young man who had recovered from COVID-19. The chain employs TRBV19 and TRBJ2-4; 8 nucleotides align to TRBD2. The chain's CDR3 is CASSPRIAGYFNIQYF. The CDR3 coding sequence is TGTGCCAGTAGTCCCCGGATAGCGGGGTATTTTAACATTCAGTACTTC.